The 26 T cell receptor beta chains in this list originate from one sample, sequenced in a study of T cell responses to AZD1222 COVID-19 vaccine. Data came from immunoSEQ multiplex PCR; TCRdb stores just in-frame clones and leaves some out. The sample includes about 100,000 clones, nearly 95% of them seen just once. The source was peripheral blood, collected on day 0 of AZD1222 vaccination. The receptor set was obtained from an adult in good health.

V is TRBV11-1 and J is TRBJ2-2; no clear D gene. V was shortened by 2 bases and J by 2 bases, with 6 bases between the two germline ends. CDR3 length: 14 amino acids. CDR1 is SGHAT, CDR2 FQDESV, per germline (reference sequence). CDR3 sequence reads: CASSLQDNTGELFF. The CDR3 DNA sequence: TGTGCCAGCAGCTTACAGGACAACACCGGGGAGCTGTTTTTT.

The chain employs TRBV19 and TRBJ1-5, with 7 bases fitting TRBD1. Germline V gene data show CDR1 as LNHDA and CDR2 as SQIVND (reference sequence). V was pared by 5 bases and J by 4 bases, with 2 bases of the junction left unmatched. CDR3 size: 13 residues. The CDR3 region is CASSGQENQPQHF. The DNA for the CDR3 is TGTGCCAGTAGTGGACAGGAGAATCAGCCCCAGCATTTT. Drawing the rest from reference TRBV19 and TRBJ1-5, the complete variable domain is DGGITQSPKYLFRKEGQNVTLSCEQNLNHDAMYWYRQDPGQGLRLIYYSQIVNDFQKGDIAEGYSVSREKKESFPLTVTSAQKNPTAFYLCASSGQENQPQHFGDGTRLSIL.

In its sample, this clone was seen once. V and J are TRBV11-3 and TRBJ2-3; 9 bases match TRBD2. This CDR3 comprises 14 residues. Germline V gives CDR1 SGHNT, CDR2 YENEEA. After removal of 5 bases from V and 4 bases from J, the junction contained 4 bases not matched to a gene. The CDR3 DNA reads TGTGCCAGCAGCCCCCAGCGGGGGGCAGATACGCAGTATTTT. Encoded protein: CASSPQRGADTQYF. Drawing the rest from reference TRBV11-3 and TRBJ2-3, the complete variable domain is EAGVVQSPRYKIIEKKQPVAFWCNPISGHNTLYWYLQNLGQGPELLIRYENEEAVDDSQLPKDRFSAERLKGVDSTLKIQPAELGDSAVYLCASSPQRGADTQYFGPGTRLTVL.

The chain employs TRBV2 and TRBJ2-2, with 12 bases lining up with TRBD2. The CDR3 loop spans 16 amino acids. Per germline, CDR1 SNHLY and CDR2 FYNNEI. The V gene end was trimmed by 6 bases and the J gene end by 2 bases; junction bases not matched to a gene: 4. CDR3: CASRPSGRGNTGELFF. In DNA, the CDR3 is TGTGCCAGCAGGCCTAGCGGGAGGGGAAACACCGGGGAGCTGTTTTTT.

For the CDR3, the DNA is TGCGCCAGCAGCACCGGGACTAGCGGTAGCACAGATACGCAGTATTTT. It codes for CASSTGTSGSTDTQYF. V is TRBV5-1 and J is TRBJ2-3, with 11 nucleotides matching TRBD2. The J segment lost 0 bases and the V segment lost 4 bases, leaving 4 bases of the junction unmatched. Germline assignment: CDR1 SGHRS and CDR2 YFSETQ. The CDR3 covers 16 residues. The entire variable domain, with the rest obtained from reference TRBV5-1 and TRBJ2-3, is as follows: KAGVTQTPRYLIKTRGQQVTLSCSPISGHRSVSWYQQTPGQGLQFLFEYFSETQRNKGNFPGRFSGRQFSNSRSEMNVSTLELGDSALYLCASSTGTSGSTDTQYFGPGTRLTVL.

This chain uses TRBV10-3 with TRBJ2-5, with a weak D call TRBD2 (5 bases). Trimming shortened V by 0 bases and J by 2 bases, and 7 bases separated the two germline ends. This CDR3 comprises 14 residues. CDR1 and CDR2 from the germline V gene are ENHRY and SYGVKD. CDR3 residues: CAISESTGQETQYF. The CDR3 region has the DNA TGTGCCATCAGTGAGTCAACGGGACAAGAGACCCAGTACTTC.

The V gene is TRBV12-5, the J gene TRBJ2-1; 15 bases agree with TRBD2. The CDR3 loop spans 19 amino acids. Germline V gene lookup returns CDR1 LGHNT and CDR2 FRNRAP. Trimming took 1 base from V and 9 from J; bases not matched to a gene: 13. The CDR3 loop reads CASGLGHGLAGGPLGEQFF. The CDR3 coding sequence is TGTGCTAGTGGTTTGGGACATGGACTAGCGGGAGGGCCCTTGGGTGAGCAGTTCTTC.

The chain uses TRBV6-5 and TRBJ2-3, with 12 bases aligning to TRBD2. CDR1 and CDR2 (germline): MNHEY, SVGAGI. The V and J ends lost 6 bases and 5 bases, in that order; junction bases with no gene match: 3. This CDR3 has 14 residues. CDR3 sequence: CASSPGLAGDTQYF. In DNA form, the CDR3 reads TGTGCCAGCAGCCCGGGACTAGCGGGAGATACGCAGTATTTT.

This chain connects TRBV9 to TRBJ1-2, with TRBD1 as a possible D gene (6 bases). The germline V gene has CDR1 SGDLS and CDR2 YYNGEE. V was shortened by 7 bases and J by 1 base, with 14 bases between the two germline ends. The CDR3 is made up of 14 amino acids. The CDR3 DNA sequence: TGTGCCAGCTCCTTAGGACAGAGTAACTATGGCTACACCTTC. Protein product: CASSLGQSNYGYTF.

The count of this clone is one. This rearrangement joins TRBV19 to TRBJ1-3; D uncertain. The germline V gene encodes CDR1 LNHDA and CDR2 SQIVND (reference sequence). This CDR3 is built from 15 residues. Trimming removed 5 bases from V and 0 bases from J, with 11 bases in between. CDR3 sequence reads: CASSPPNPSGNTIYF. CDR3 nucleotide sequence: TGTGCCAGTAGTCCGCCTAACCCCTCTGGAAACACCATATATTTT. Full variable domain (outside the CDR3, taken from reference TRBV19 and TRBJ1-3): DGGITQSPKYLFRKEGQNVTLSCEQNLNHDAMYWYRQDPGQGLRLIYYSQIVNDFQKGDIAEGYSVSREKKESFPLTVTSAQKNPTAFYLCASSPPNPSGNTIYFGEGSWLTVV.

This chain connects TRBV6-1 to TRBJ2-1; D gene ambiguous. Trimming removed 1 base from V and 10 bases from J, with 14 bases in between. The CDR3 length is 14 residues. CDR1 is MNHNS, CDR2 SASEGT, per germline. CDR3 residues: CASSEGVAHSEQFF. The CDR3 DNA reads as TGTGCCAGCAGTGAAGGGGTAGCACACTCGGAGCAGTTCTTC.

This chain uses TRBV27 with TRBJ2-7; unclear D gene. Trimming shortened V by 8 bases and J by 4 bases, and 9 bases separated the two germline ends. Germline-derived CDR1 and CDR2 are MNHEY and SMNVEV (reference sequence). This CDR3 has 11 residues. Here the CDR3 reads CASRRGYEQYF. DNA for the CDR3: TGTGCCAGCCGCAGAGGTTACGAGCAGTACTTC.

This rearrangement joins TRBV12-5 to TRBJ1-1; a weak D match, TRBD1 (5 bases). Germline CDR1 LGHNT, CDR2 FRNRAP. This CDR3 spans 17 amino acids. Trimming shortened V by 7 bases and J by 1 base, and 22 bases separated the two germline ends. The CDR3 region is CASAFGGRLRQNTEAFF. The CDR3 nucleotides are TGTGCTAGTGCCTTCGGGGGACGACTCCGACAGAACACTGAAGCTTTCTTT.

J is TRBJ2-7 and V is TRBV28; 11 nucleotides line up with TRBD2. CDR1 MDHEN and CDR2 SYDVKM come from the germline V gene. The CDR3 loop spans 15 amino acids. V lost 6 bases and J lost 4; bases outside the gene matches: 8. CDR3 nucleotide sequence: TGTGCCAGCAGCCACTCGGGACTAGCGGAATACGAGCAGTACTTC. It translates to CASSHSGLAEYEQYF.

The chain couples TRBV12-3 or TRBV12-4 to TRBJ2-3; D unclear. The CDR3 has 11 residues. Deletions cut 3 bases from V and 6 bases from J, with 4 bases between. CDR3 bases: TGTGCCAGCAGTTTCCCGGATACGCAGTATTTT. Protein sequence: CASSFPDTQYF.

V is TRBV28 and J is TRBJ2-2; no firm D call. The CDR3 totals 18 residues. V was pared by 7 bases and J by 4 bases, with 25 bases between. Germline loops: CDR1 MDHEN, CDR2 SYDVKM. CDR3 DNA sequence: TGTGCCAGCACCCAGCTGTCGGCCTCTAGAACTTCCACCGGGGAGCTGTTTTTT. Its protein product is CASTQLSASRTSTGELFF.

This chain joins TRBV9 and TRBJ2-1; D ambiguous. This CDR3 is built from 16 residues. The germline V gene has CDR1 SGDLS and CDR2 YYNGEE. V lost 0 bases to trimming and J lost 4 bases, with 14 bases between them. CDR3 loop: CASSVVGAGSYNEQFF. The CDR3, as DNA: TGTGCCAGCAGCGTAGTAGGAGCCGGCAGTTACAATGAGCAGTTCTTC.

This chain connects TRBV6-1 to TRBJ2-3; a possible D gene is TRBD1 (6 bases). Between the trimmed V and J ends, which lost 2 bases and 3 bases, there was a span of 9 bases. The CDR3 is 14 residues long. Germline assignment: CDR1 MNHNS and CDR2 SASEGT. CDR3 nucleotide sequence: TGTGCCAGCAGTGAATTGGGGGCGACAGATACGCAGTATTTT. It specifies CASSELGATDTQYF.

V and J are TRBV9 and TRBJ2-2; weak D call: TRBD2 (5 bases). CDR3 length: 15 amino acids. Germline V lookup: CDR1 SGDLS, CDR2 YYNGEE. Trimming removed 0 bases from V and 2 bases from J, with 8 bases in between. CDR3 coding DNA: TGTGCCAGCAGCGTAGGTGGGAGTAACACCGGGGAGCTGTTTTTT. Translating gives CASSVGGSNTGELFF.

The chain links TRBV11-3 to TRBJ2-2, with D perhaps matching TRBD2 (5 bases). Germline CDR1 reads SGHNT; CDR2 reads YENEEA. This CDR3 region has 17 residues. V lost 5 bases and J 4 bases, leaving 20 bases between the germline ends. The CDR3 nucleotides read TGTGCCAGCAGCCAATTGACCTACCAAGGACTCACCGGGGAGCTGTTTTTT. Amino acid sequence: CASSQLTYQGLTGELFF.

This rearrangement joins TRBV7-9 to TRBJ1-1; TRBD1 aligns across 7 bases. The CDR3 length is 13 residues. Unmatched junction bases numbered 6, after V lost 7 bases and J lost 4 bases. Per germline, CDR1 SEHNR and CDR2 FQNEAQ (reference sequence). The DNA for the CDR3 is TGTGCCAGCATCAGGGGGGAGGCCACTGAAGCTTTCTTT. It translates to CASIRGEATEAFF. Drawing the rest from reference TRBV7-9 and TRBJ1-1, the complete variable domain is DTGVSQNPRHKITKRGQNVTFRCDPISEHNRLYWYRQTLGQGPEFLTYFQNEAQLEKSRLLSDRFSAERPKGSFSTLEIQRTEQGDSAMYLCASIRGEATEAFFGQGTRLTVV.

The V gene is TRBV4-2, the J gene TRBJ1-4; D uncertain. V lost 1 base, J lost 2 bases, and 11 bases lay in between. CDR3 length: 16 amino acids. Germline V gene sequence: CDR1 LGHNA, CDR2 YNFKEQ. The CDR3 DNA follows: TGTGCCAGCAGCCAAGTTTTGGTGGGGACTAATGAAAAACTGTTTTTT. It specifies CASSQVLVGTNEKLFF.

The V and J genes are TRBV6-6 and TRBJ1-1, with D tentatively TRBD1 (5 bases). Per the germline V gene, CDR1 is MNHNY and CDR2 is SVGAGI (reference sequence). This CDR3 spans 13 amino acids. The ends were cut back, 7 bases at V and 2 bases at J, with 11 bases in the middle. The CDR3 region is CASKGSRNTEAFF. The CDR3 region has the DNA TGTGCCAGCAAGGGGAGTAGAAACACTGAAGCTTTCTTT.

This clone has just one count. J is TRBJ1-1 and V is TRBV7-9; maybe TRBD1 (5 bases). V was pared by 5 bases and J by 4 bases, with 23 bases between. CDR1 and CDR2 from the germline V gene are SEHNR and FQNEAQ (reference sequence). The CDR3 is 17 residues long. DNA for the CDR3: TGTGCCAGCAGCACCGAAAAGACCCAGGGATACGGCACTGAAGCTTTCTTT. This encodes CASSTEKTQGYGTEAFF.

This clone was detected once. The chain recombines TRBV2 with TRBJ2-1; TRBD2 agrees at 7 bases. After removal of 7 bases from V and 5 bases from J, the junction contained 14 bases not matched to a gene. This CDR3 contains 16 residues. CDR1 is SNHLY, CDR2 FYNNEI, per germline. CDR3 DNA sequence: TGTGCCAGCATGGTCTTATGGGGCGGGGGTCACAATGAGCAGTTCTTC. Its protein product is CASMVLWGGGHNEQFF.

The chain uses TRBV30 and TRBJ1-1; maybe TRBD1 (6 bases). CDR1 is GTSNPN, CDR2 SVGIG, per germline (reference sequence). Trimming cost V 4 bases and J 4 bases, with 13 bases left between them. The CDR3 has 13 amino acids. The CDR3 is CAWTPSGATEAFF. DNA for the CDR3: TGTGCCTGGACCCCTTCAGGGGCCACTGAAGCTTTCTTT.